A single sample is the source of the 18 T cell receptor beta chains below, sequenced in a study of T cell responses to AZD1222 COVID-19 vaccine. TCRdb keeps only in-frame clones here, not all; method: immunoSEQ multiplex PCR. The sample consists of around 84,000 clones, 87% of them appearing once. This specimen was peripheral blood, taken on day 0 of AZD1222 vaccination. These receptors originate from an adult in good health.

This clone was observed once. The chain is built from TRBV5-1 and TRBJ2-2, with 13 bases matching TRBD2. The CDR3 is 15 amino acids. With 6 bases clipped from V and 5 bases from J, the junction kept 4 bases outside the gene matches. CDR1 SGHRS and CDR2 YFSETQ come from the germline V gene. CDR3 sequence: CASILTSGRTGELFF. In DNA form, the CDR3 reads TGCGCCAGCATCCTGACTAGCGGGAGGACCGGGGAGCTGTTTTTT.

The chain combines TRBV30 with TRBJ1-2, with TRBD1 matching 7 bases. This CDR3 has 16 residues. Trimming cost V 5 bases and J 2 bases; bases outside gene matches: 14. Germline V gene lookup returns CDR1 GTSNPN and CDR2 SVGIG (reference sequence). This CDR3 reads CAWRIGGGYGNYGYTF. The DNA for the CDR3 is TGTGCCTGGCGTATTGGAGGGGGCTATGGAAACTATGGCTACACCTTC.

V is TRBV7-9 and J is TRBJ1-2; 7 bases agree with TRBD1. CDR1 SEHNR and CDR2 FQNEAQ come from the germline V gene (reference sequence). The trim removed 4 bases at V and 8 bases at J, leaving 16 bases unmatched. The CDR3 is 16 residues long. The CDR3 bases are TGTGCCAGCAGCTCAGGACAGGTCGCGGCCCTCGGAGGCTACACCTTC. Translated, it gives CASSSGQVAALGGYTF. Drawing the rest from reference TRBV7-9 and TRBJ1-2, the complete variable domain is DTGVSQNPRHKITKRGQNVTFRCDPISEHNRLYWYRQTLGQGPEFLTYFQNEAQLEKSRLLSDRFSAERPKGSFSTLEIQRTEQGDSAMYLCASSSGQVAALGGYTFGSGTRLTVV.

The rearrangement links TRBV19 to TRBJ1-3; TRBD1 matches 7 bases. The V gene end was trimmed by 5 bases and the J gene end by 0 bases; junction bases not matched to a gene: 10. Germline V CDR1 and CDR2: LNHDA, SQIVND (reference sequence). CDR3 size: 17 residues. Here the CDR3 reads CASSPRTGRYSGNTIYF. The CDR3 nucleotides are TGTGCCAGTAGTCCAAGGACAGGACGTTACTCTGGAAACACCATATATTTT.

This sequence joins TRBV5-1 and TRBJ1-1, with a tentative D call TRBD1 (6 bases). Germline assignment: CDR1 SGHRS and CDR2 YFSETQ. This CDR3 is built from 14 residues. Trimming left V 4 bases short and J 1 base short, with 11 bases between. The CDR3 nucleotides read TGCGCCAGCAGCACCTGGGACAAGAACACTGAAGCTTTCTTT. This sequence encodes CASSTWDKNTEAFF.

The CDR3 coding sequence is TGTGCCAGTAGTATCAACCCTAGGACAGTTAGCAATCAGCCCCAGCATTTT. The encoded protein is CASSINPRTVSNQPQHF. The gene calls are TRBV19 and TRBJ1-5; TRBD1 might be the D (6 bases). Germline V lookup: CDR1 LNHDA, CDR2 SQIVND (reference sequence). The V gene lost 3 bases and the J gene lost 0 bases, with 15 bases spanning the gap. The CDR3 runs 17 residues.

CDR3 coding DNA: TGTGCCAGCAGCCCAAGAATAGGGACAGGAGGGGAGACCCAGTACTTC. The encoded protein is CASSPRIGTGGETQYF. The chain joins TRBV7-8 to TRBJ2-5, with 8 bases that match TRBD1. V shed 5 bases and J 5 bases; nucleotides not matched to a gene: 13. The germline V gene has CDR1 SGHVS and CDR2 FQNEAQ. This CDR3 spans 16 amino acids.

A note on this clone: One junction end disagrees with the germline gene, perhaps due to a read error. The chain recombines TRBV6-5 with TRBJ2-5, with TRBD2 matching over 11 bases. The CDR3 runs to 14 residues. Per the germline V gene, CDR1 is MNHEY and CDR2 is SVGAGI. In DNA form, the CDR3 reads TGTGCCAGCAGGACTAGCGGGAACCAAGAGCCCCAGTACTTC. Translated: CASRTSGNQEPQYF.

Comments on this clone: Mismatch with germline at one junction end may stem from a read error. The chain is built from TRBV5-4 and TRBJ2-7; 9 bases are a match to TRBD2. The germline gives CDR1 SGHNT, CDR2 YYREEE (reference sequence). The CDR3 loop spans 16 amino acids. CDR3 in DNA: TGTGCCCGCAGGCGCGGGGGGGGGCGGACCTCCTACGAGCAGTACTTC. It yields the protein CARRRGGGRTSYEQYF.

The chain joins TRBV11-2 to TRBJ1-3; D may be TRBD1 (6 bases). Germline V gene sequence: CDR1 SGHAT, CDR2 FQNNGV. Trimming pared 4 bases from V and 1 base from J, leaving 23 bases between. This CDR3 comprises 19 residues. CDR3 region: CASSSLRQRAGASGNTIYF. In nucleotides, the CDR3 is TGTGCCAGCAGCTCCCTTCGGCAGCGGGCAGGGGCGTCTGGAAACACCATATATTTT.

The genes are TRBV6-2 or TRBV6-3 and TRBJ2-7; D uncertain. The CDR3 is 17 amino acids. Trimming cost V 0 bases and J 4 bases, with 19 bases left between them. The germline V gene encodes CDR1 MNHEY and CDR2 SVGEGT. This CDR3 reads CASSYSISGHKSYEQYF. CDR3 DNA sequence: TGTGCCAGCAGTTACTCGATTTCGGGTCACAAGAGTTACGAGCAGTACTTC.

This chain links TRBV29-1 with TRBJ1-2, with D unresolved. The CDR3 runs 14 residues. Germline CDR1 SQVTM, CDR2 ANQGSEA. The V gene lost 0 bases and the J gene lost 2 bases, with 10 bases spanning the gap. The CDR3 loop is CSVEDSGQNYGYTF. The CDR3 region has the DNA TGCAGCGTTGAAGATTCTGGGCAGAACTATGGCTACACCTTC.

This sequence joins TRBV10-1 and TRBJ2-7; 11 nucleotides align to TRBD2. V was pared by 4 bases and J by 2 bases, with 10 bases of the junction left unmatched. Germline-derived CDR1 and CDR2 are WNHNN and SYGVQD (reference sequence). The CDR3 sequence is 17 residues long. CDR3 nucleotide sequence: TGCGCCAGCAGTGGAACCGGGACTAGCGGAGGCCCCTACGAGCAGTACTTC. It specifies CASSGTGTSGGPYEQYF.

This rearrangement joins TRBV29-1 to TRBJ1-5; possibly TRBD1 for D (5 bases). The CDR3 is made up of 13 amino acids. Germline V gene data show CDR1 as SQVTM and CDR2 as ANQGSEA. Trimming took 7 bases from V and 0 from J, leaving 10 bases between them. CDR3 nucleotides: TGCAGCGCCCAGACAGATAGCAATCAGCCCCAGCATTTT. Residues: CSAQTDSNQPQHF.

The chain uses TRBV13 and TRBJ1-2, with D unresolved. Germline V gene lookup returns CDR1 PRHDT and CDR2 FYEKMQ (reference sequence). This CDR3 spans 14 amino acids. V was shortened by 5 bases and J by 8 bases, with 18 bases between the two germline ends. The CDR3 is CASSGGSPTRGYTF. As DNA, the CDR3 is TGTGCCAGCAGCGGCGGGTCTCCCACCAGGGGCTACACCTTC. Full variable domain (rest looked up from reference TRBV13 and TRBJ1-2): AAGVIQSPRHLIKEKRETATLKCYPIPRHDTVYWYQQGPGQDPQFLISFYEKMQSDKGSIPDRFSAQQFSDYHSELNMSSLELGDSALYFCASSGGSPTRGYTFGSGTRLTVV.

The gene calls are TRBV7-9 and TRBJ2-7; D is unresolved. Germline lookup yields CDR1 SEHNR and CDR2 FQNEAQ (reference sequence). The CDR3 loop spans 13 amino acids. CDR3 amino acids: CAGEAAVGYEQYF. The DNA of the CDR3 is TGTGCAGGTGAGGCAGCTGTAGGCTACGAGCAGTACTTC.

The V call is TRBV30, the J call TRBJ2-4; 7 bases fit TRBD1. The CDR3 contains 15 residues. From germline, CDR1 is GTSNPN and CDR2 SVGIG (reference sequence). With V trimmed by 4 bases and J by 0 bases, 6 bases remained unmatched. CDR3 nucleotides: TGTGCCTGGACCCCGGGACAGTTAGCCAAAAACATTCAGTACTTC. Amino acids: CAWTPGQLAKNIQYF.

V is TRBV19 and J is TRBJ1-6, with D unresolved. The germline V gene has CDR1 LNHDA and CDR2 SQIVND (reference sequence). V lost 2 bases to trimming and J lost 0 bases, with 14 bases between them. This CDR3 has 18 residues. CDR3 coding DNA: TGTGCCAGTAGTATATCTGAGTTTTATGGCTCCTATAATTCACCCCTCCACTTT. Protein product: CASSISEFYGSYNSPLHF.